This passage covers 25 T cell receptor beta chains from one sample sequenced in a study of T-cell reconstitution after alpha-beta-depleted transplantation in children. During its preparation, the TCRbeta library received unique molecular identifiers. TCRdb reanalysed the PCR reads using MiXCR and keeps one entry per CDR3 protein. The sample has roughly 200,000 distinct CDR3 sequences; about 8.7% are singletons. The specimen was PBMCs, mostly from graft donor cells, collected 360 days after TCRalphabeta/CD19-depleted stem cell transplant. These receptors were taken from a male patient aged 2-15 years who had a stem cell transplant for acute myeloid leukemia, so the T cells may come from the graft donor.

The chain is built from TRBV11-1 and TRBJ2-1; tentatively, D is TRBD2 (5 bases). CDR1 and CDR2 from the germline V gene are SGHAT and FQDESV (reference sequence). The CDR3 has 18 amino acids. The ends were cut back, 5 bases at V and 0 bases at J, with 20 bases in the middle. The CDR3 DNA reads TGTGCCAGCAGCCCCAAAGGGCTAGCTTCCCTCTCCTACAATGAGCAGTTCTTC. It is translated as CASSPKGLASLSYNEQFF.

In its sample, this clonotype was seen many times. The chain couples TRBV5-1 to TRBJ2-5; D uncertain. Germline CDR1 SGHRS, CDR2 YFSETQ. This CDR3 spans 13 amino acids. V gave up 1 base and J gave up 2 bases, with 6 bases separating them. In DNA, the CDR3 is TGCGCCAGCAGCTTGTACTTTCAAGAGACCCAGTACTTC. It is translated as CASSLYFQETQYF.

The J gene is TRBJ2-2, the V gene TRBV5-1; D may be TRBD1 (6 bases). V was clipped by 0 bases and J by 1 base, with 7 bases between them. Germline CDR1 SGHRS, CDR2 YFSETQ. The CDR3 consists of 15 residues. This CDR3 reads CASSLGQVNTGELFF. The CDR3, as DNA: TGCGCCAGCAGCTTGGGACAGGTGAACACCGGGGAGCTGTTTTTT.

This clonotype showed up many times. The V and J genes are TRBV5-1 and TRBJ2-1; D tentatively reads TRBD1 or TRBD2 (5 bases each). Per the germline V gene, CDR1 is SGHRS and CDR2 is YFSETQ. The length of the CDR3 is 14 residues. V was shortened by 0 bases and J by 3 bases, with 7 bases between the two germline ends. CDR3 DNA sequence: TGCGCCAGCAGCTTGGGGGACGGCTACAATGAGCAGTTCTTC. Translated: CASSLGDGYNEQFF.

This clonotype has a handful of counts. J is TRBJ1-5 and V is TRBV5-5; 7 bases are shared with TRBD1. Germline values: CDR1 SGHKS, CDR2 YYEKEE (reference sequence). The CDR3 is 13 residues long. Trimming took 4 bases from V and 9 from J; bases not matched to a gene: 7. DNA for the CDR3: TGTGCCAGCAGCCAGACAGGGTTAGGGCCCCAGCATTTT. This encodes CASSQTGLGPQHF.

The chain uses TRBV29-1 and TRBJ2-6, with D tentatively TRBD2 (5 bases). This CDR3 spans 18 amino acids. V lost 5 bases, J lost 1 base, and 21 bases lay in between. Germline CDR1 reads SQVTM; CDR2 reads ANQGSEA. The CDR3 DNA reads as TGCAGCGTTAGGGAGACGCCCCGCTTACGGTCTGGGGCCAACGTCCTGACTTTC. Translating gives CSVRETPRLRSGANVLTF.

In this sample, this clonotype turned up many times. The chain is built from TRBV28 and TRBJ2-1; TRBD1 matches at 9 bases. Unmatched junction bases numbered 7, after V lost 6 bases and J lost 4 bases. The CDR3 runs to 15 residues. From germline, CDR1 is MDHEN and CDR2 SYDVKM. This CDR3 reads CASSYDRGTYNEQFF. The CDR3 DNA sequence: TGTGCCAGCAGCTATGACAGGGGGACTTACAATGAGCAGTTCTTC.

This chain connects TRBV2 to TRBJ2-2; 7 bases agree with TRBD1. V gave up 5 bases and J gave up 5 bases; unmatched junction bases: 8. The CDR3 consists of 15 residues. The germline gives CDR1 SNHLY, CDR2 FYNNEI. CDR3 DNA sequence: TGTGCCAGCAGTCCCGACAGGGTGGTGACCGGGGAGCTGTTTTTT. Translating gives CASSPDRVVTGELFF.

The genes are TRBV5-4 and TRBJ1-1, with a weak D call TRBD1 (6 bases). The CDR3 is 14 amino acids. Germline V gene data show CDR1 as SGHNT and CDR2 as YYREEE (reference sequence). V lost 0 bases and J lost 7, with 13 bases in between. CDR3 bases: TGTGCCAGCAGCTTGGCCCACAGGGATATTGAAGCTTTCTTT. Protein sequence: CASSLAHRDIEAFF.

V and J are TRBV12-3 or TRBV12-4 and TRBJ2-3; 12 bases are a match to TRBD2. The CDR3 covers 19 residues. With 6 bases clipped from V and 3 bases from J, the junction kept 16 bases outside the gene matches. The CDR3 bases are TGTGCCAGCAGGTCGTCCGGGACTAGCGGGTGGACGACTACAGATACGCAGTATTTT. Protein: CASRSSGTSGWTTTDTQYF.

The chain joins TRBV29-1 to TRBJ2-1; tentatively, D is TRBD1 (5 bases). Germline V lookup: CDR1 SQVTM, CDR2 ANQGSEA. This CDR3 is 13 amino acids long. The V and J ends lost 1 base and 9 bases respectively, with 13 bases between them. The CDR3 region has the DNA TGCAGCGTTGAAGCTTCAGGGTCGGGTGAGCAGTTCTTC. This gives the protein CSVEASGSGEQFF.

This clonotype was counted ten times or more. The chain links TRBV5-1 to TRBJ2-6; 7 bases agree with TRBD1. Trimming at V came to 0 bases and at J to 5 bases, leaving 2 bases not matched to a gene. CDR3 length equals 15 residues. Germline V gene lookup returns CDR1 SGHRS and CDR2 YFSETQ. The CDR3 reads CASSLVQGWANVLTF. CDR3 DNA sequence: TGCGCCAGCAGCTTGGTACAGGGGTGGGCCAACGTCCTGACTTTC.

The chain has TRBV12-3 or TRBV12-4 and TRBJ1-5, with TRBD1 matching 9 bases. Trimming took 5 bases from V and 5 from J; bases not matched to a gene: 4. The CDR3 covers 14 residues. CDR3: CASSDTGGDQPQHF. The CDR3 DNA reads as TGTGCCAGCAGTGATACAGGGGGCGATCAGCCCCAGCATTTT.

V is TRBV6-4 and J is TRBJ1-2, with TRBD1 matching 8 bases. Looked up from germline, CDR1 is MRHNA and CDR2 is SNTAGT. The CDR3 runs 14 residues. V shed 7 bases, J shed 5 bases, and the junction held 9 bases outside the gene matches. In DNA, the CDR3 is TGTGCCAGCATCTCCGGGCAGGGGGCTTATGGCTACACCTTC. Its protein is CASISGQGAYGYTF.

In this sample, this clonotype turned up many times. This rearrangement joins TRBV25-1 to TRBJ1-6; D gene unclear. Trimming removed 6 bases from V and 7 bases from J, with 13 bases in between. The V gene's germline CDR1 is MGHDK and CDR2 SYGVNS. CDR3 length: 14 residues. The CDR3 DNA is TGTGCCAGCAGGAGGGAAGTCTTGAATTCACCCCTCCACTTT. It is translated as CASRREVLNSPLHF.

This sequence joins TRBV6-2 or TRBV6-3 and TRBJ2-1; 11 bases fit TRBD1. V lost 2 bases, J lost 9 bases, and 6 bases stayed unmatched. CDR1 MNHEY and CDR2 SVGEGT come from the germline V gene. The CDR3 sequence is 15 residues long. CDR3 sequence: CASSYLRDRGAEQFF. The CDR3 DNA reads as TGTGCCAGCAGTTACCTCAGGGACAGGGGGGCTGAGCAGTTCTTC.

There are many counts of this clonotype. The J gene is TRBJ2-1, the V gene TRBV3-1; 10 positions match TRBD2. Looked up from germline, CDR1 is LGHDT and CDR2 is YNNKEL (reference sequence). Losses at the gene ends were 6 bases for V and 6 bases for J; bases not matched to a gene: 5. This CDR3 is 14 amino acids long. The CDR3 sequence is CASRLAGSANEQFF. CDR3 DNA: TGTGCCAGCAGACTAGCGGGGTCGGCCAATGAGCAGTTCTTC.

Only a few counts were recorded for this clonotype. This chain connects TRBV27 to TRBJ2-1; a weak D match, TRBD1 (6 bases). The CDR3 has 15 amino acids. CDR1 and CDR2 (germline): MNHEY, SMNVEV (reference sequence). Between the trimmed V and J ends, which lost 0 bases and 9 bases, there was a span of 15 bases. The CDR3 DNA follows: TGTGCCAGCAGTTTATCAATAGCGAGAGGGGGTGAGCAGTTCTTC. Its translation: CASSLSIARGGEQFF.

This clonotype was seen only a few times. The V call is TRBV15, the J call TRBJ2-3; D is ambiguous. Germline-derived CDR1 and CDR2 are LNHNV and YYDKDF (reference sequence). Trimming left V 1 base short and J 6 bases short, with 5 bases between. The CDR3 length is 12 residues. CDR3 sequence: CATSRGSDTQYF. DNA of the CDR3: TGTGCCACCAGCAGAGGGTCCGATACGCAGTATTTT.

This clonotype was detected ten times or more. This chain connects TRBV10-3 to TRBJ2-3; D ambiguous. The germline V gene encodes CDR1 ENHRY and CDR2 SYGVKD. The CDR3 totals 12 residues. The V end was cut by 6 bases, the J end by 2 bases, with 6 bases between. This CDR3 is CAISRNTDTQYF. The CDR3 bases are TGTGCCATCAGCCGGAACACAGATACGCAGTATTTT.

The genes are TRBV5-5 and TRBJ2-5; 7 nucleotides line up with TRBD1. V lost 0 bases, J lost 4 bases, and 0 bases stayed unmatched. Germline V gene data show CDR1 as SGHKS and CDR2 as YYEKEE (reference sequence). The length of the CDR3 is 13 residues. The CDR3 DNA sequence: TGTGCCAGCAGCTTGGAGGGGGCAGAGACCCAGTACTTC. Translated, it gives CASSLEGAETQYF.

This clonotype was counted a few times. This chain links TRBV12-3 or TRBV12-4 with TRBJ2-7; TRBD2 matches at 9 bases. The V and J ends lost 0 bases and 7 bases, in that order; junction bases with no gene match: 4. The CDR3 sequence is 14 residues long. CDR3 bases: TGTGCCAGCAGTTTAGCCGTAGCGGGAGCGGAGCAGTACTTC. It yields the protein CASSLAVAGAEQYF.

The gene calls are TRBV12-3 or TRBV12-4 and TRBJ2-7, with 9 bases aligning to TRBD1. Trimming cost V 4 bases and J 2 bases; bases outside gene matches: 6. The CDR3 is made up of 15 amino acids. The CDR3 nucleotides read TGTGCCAGCAGTTCAGCACAGGGGGCCACCTACGAGCAGTACTTC. Its protein product is CASSSAQGATYEQYF.

The table lists this clonotype with many counts. The rearrangement links TRBV5-1 to TRBJ1-1, with D unresolved. This CDR3 has 16 amino acids. Trimming cost V 1 base and J 1 base, with 14 bases left between them. Germline V CDR1 and CDR2: SGHRS, YFSETQ. The CDR3 DNA is TGCGCCAGCAGCTTGAAAATCCCAACTCAGAACACTGAAGCTTTCTTT. Translated, it gives CASSLKIPTQNTEAFF.

The rearrangement joins TRBV20-1 to TRBJ2-3, with D unresolved. There are 12 residues in the CDR3. The V end lost 6 bases, the J end lost 1 base, and 8 bases lay between the germline ends. Germline V gene sequence: CDR1 DFQATT, CDR2 SNEGSKA (reference sequence). CDR3 nucleotide sequence: TGCAGTGCCCCGGTCGGCACAGATACGCAGTATTTT. Its translation is CSAPVGTDTQYF.